The 17 T cell receptor beta chains below were found in one sample sequenced in a study of T cells in Graves' hyperthyroidism and ophthalmopathy. TCR beta CDR3 region amplification was performed from RNA transcripts. A first-round RT-PCR of the TCR CDR3 used the HTBI primer set. Using its own MiXCR run on the multiplex PCR reads, TCRdb lists one record per CDR3 protein. The sample shows 450,000 to 700,000 distinct CDR3 sequences, more than 45% of them seen only once. Material: peripheral blood or thyroid tissue (not recorded which). Every receptor here comes from a woman younger than 35 with Graves' hyperthyroidism.

The chain employs TRBV9 and TRBJ2-5; possible D gene TRBD2, 5 bases. Trimming shortened V by 2 bases and J by 5 bases, and 10 bases separated the two germline ends. Germline values: CDR1 SGDLS, CDR2 YYNGEE. The CDR3 extends over 13 amino acids. CDR3 nucleotides: TGTGCCAGCAGCGTGTCAGGCGGGGAGACCCAGTACTTC. It yields the protein CASSVSGGETQYF.

This clonotype was observed a handful of times. This chain links TRBV7-9 with TRBJ2-3; D possibly corresponds to TRBD2 (6 bases). The V and J ends lost 5 bases and 4 bases respectively, with 22 bases between them. Germline V gives CDR1 SEHNR, CDR2 FQNEAQ (reference sequence). The CDR3 contains 17 residues. CDR3 region: CASSLPQGRMLADTQYF. DNA for the CDR3: TGTGCCAGCAGCCTCCCTCAAGGGAGGATGTTAGCAGATACGCAGTATTTT. Supplemented by reference TRBV7-9 and TRBJ2-3, the full variable domain reads DTGVSQNPRHKITKRGQNVTFRCDPISEHNRLYWYRQTLGQGPEFLTYFQNEAQLEKSRLLSDRFSAERPKGSFSTLEIQRTEQGDSAMYLCASSLPQGRMLADTQYFGPGTRLTVL.

A word on this clonotype: This may be a read error: a much more frequent sequence differs by one nucleotide. This sequence joins TRBV14 and TRBJ2-2, with 11 positions matching TRBD2. CDR1 is SGHDN and CDR2 is FVKESK in the germline V gene. This CDR3 has 17 amino acids. CDR3 region: CASSFSSGRTNTRELFF. The CDR3 nucleotides read TGTGCCAGCAGCTTTTCTAGCGGGAGGACCAACACCAGGGAGCTGTTTTTT.

There are many counts of this clonotype. This chain connects TRBV29-1 to TRBJ1-2; weak D call: TRBD1 (5 bases). Trimming shortened V by 5 bases and J by 1 base, and 14 bases separated the two germline ends. The CDR3 contains 14 residues. Germline V gives CDR1 SQVTM, CDR2 ANQGSEA. The CDR3 here is CSVLNMDNNYGYTF. The CDR3 DNA is TGCAGCGTTCTAAACATGGACAATAACTATGGCTACACCTTC.

Points on this clonotype: This clone may be a read error of a much larger clone one base away. V is TRBV7-9 and J is TRBJ1-5; D gene ambiguous. The germline gives CDR1 SEHNR, CDR2 FQNEAQ (reference sequence). The CDR3 consists of 15 residues. The chain's CDR3 is CASSSTGRSSQPQHF. CDR3 nucleotides: TGTGCCAGCAGCTCGACTGGCCGGAGCAGTCAGCCCCAGCATTTT. Based on the CDR3 plus reference TRBV7-9 and TRBJ1-5, the full variable domain is DTGVSQNPRHKITKRGQNVTFRCDPISEHNRLYWYRQTLGQGPEFLTYFQNEAQLEKSRLLSDRFSAERPKGSFSTLEIQRTEQGDSAMYLCASSSTGRSSQPQHFGDGTRLSIL.

This clonotype was counted once. V gene TRBV25-1 combines with J gene TRBJ1-4; no firm D call. Between the trimmed V and J ends, which lost 8 bases and 7 bases, there was a span of 14 bases. CDR1 MGHDK and CDR2 SYGVNS come from the germline V gene. This CDR3 is 13 amino acids long. The CDR3 is CASVDLGVEKLFF. The CDR3 coding sequence is TGTGCCAGCGTTGACCTGGGTGTTGAAAAACTGTTTTTT.

The chain couples TRBV5-6 to TRBJ2-1, with TRBD2 matching over 10 bases. Germline V gene lookup returns CDR1 SGHDT and CDR2 YYEEEE. V lost 3 bases, J lost 11 bases, and 5 bases stayed unmatched. The CDR3 totals 13 residues. The CDR3 sequence: CASSWSSGRQQFF. CDR3 bases: TGTGCCAGCAGCTGGAGTAGCGGGAGGCAGCAGTTCTTC.

In its sample, this clonotype was seen many times. The chain uses TRBV5-6 and TRBJ1-6; 7 bases are a match to TRBD1. Germline CDR1 is SGHDT and CDR2 is YYEEEE. V lost 1 base, J lost 14 bases, and 9 bases stayed unmatched. The CDR3 is 14 amino acids. CDR3 coding DNA: TGTGCCAGCAGCTTGACCACAGGGGTTGCCACCCTCCACTTT. Amino acids: CASSLTTGVATLHF.

This sequence joins TRBV19 and TRBJ2-1; D call uncertain. The V and J ends lost 2 bases and 4 bases respectively, with 3 bases between them. The CDR3 spans 12 residues. CDR1 is LNHDA, CDR2 SQIVND, per germline (reference sequence). The chain's CDR3 is CASSIPYNEQFF. The DNA of the CDR3 is TGTGCCAGTAGTATACCATACAATGAGCAGTTCTTC.

This clonotype was detected many times. This chain uses TRBV19 with TRBJ2-2, with a weak D call TRBD2 (6 bases). V shed 3 bases and J shed 2 bases, with 10 bases lying between them. The CDR3 has 15 amino acids. In germline, CDR1 is LNHDA, CDR2 SQIVND (reference sequence). The CDR3 spells CASSISSANTGELFF. The CDR3 region has the DNA TGTGCCAGTAGTATTTCTAGCGCAAACACCGGGGAGCTGTTTTTT.

The J gene is TRBJ2-7, the V gene TRBV7-3; D is perhaps TRBD1 (7 bases). Germline-derived CDR1 and CDR2 are SGHTA and FQGTGA. CDR3 length equals 16 residues. V lost 0 bases and J 3 bases, leaving 15 bases between the germline ends. The CDR3 sequence is CASSLTSSGGYYEQYF. As DNA, the CDR3 is TGTGCCAGCAGCTTAACTTCCTCAGGGGGGTACTACGAGCAGTACTTC.

On this clonotype itself: This may be a read error, as it is one base from a much larger clone. J is TRBJ2-5 and V is TRBV7-9, with 9 bases identical to TRBD2. The V gene's germline CDR1 is SEHNR and CDR2 FQNEAQ (reference sequence). The CDR3 consists of 17 residues. The CDR3 region has the DNA TGCGCCAGCAGCCAAGAATCCTTCCTAGCGGGGCAAGAGACCCAGTACTTC. Translated: CASSQESFLAGQETQYF.

To note about this clonotype: One junction end disagrees with the germline gene, perhaps due to a read error. The chain recombines TRBV11-2 with TRBJ2-2; D might be TRBD1 or TRBD2, each matching 5 bases. The germline V gene has CDR1 SGHAT and CDR2 FQNNGV. The CDR3 has 15 amino acids. CDR3 nucleotides: TGTGCCAGCAGCCAAGAGGGGTCCCACACCGGGGAGCTGGTTTTT. Translating gives CASSQEGSHTGELVF. Full variable domain (rest looked up from reference TRBV11-2 and TRBJ2-2): EAGVAQSPRYKIIEKRQSVAFWCNPISGHATLYWYQQILGQGPKLLIQFQNNGVVDDSQLPKDRFSAERLKGVDSTLKIQPAKLEDSAVYLCASSQEGSHTGELVFGEGSRLTVL.

J is TRBJ2-6 and V is TRBV9; D tentatively reads TRBD1 or TRBD2 (6 bases each). CDR3 length equals 15 residues. Trimming took 4 bases from V and 4 from J, leaving 12 bases between them. Germline CDR1 reads SGDLS; CDR2 reads YYNGEE. CDR3 in DNA: TGTGCCAGCAGCAAGGGGGGAGGAGGGGCCAACGTCCTGACTTTC. Protein product: CASSKGGGGANVLTF.

This clonotype was counted many times. The chain recombines TRBV12-3 or TRBV12-4 with TRBJ1-5; 8 nucleotides agree with TRBD1. This CDR3 is built from 16 residues. V lost 6 bases to trimming and J lost 0 bases; unmatched junction nucleotides: 7. Here the CDR3 DNA reads TGTGCCAGCAGCTCGACAGGGGAAGGTAGCAATCAGCCCCAGCATTTT. Its translation: CASSSTGEGSNQPQHF.

As to this clonotype: Given a much more abundant clone one base away, this may be a read error. The chain recombines TRBV2 with TRBJ1-2; 10 nucleotides match TRBD1. The CDR3 loop spans 15 amino acids. Germline-derived CDR1 and CDR2 are SNHLY and FYNNEI. CDR3 nucleotide sequence: TGCGCCAGCAGCTTAACTAGACAGGGGGCCGGTGGCTACACCTTC. Translating it yields CASSLTRQGAGGYTF.

In its sample, this clonotype was seen a few times. The chain employs TRBV6-6 and TRBJ2-2, with D unclear. The CDR3 spans 14 residues. From germline, CDR1 is MNHNY and CDR2 SVGAGI (reference sequence). Between the trimmed V and J ends, which lost 4 bases and 3 bases, there was a span of 9 bases. The CDR3 bases are TGTGCCAGCAGTTTCCTAGATGACACCGGGGAGCTGTTTTTT. This encodes CASSFLDDTGELFF.